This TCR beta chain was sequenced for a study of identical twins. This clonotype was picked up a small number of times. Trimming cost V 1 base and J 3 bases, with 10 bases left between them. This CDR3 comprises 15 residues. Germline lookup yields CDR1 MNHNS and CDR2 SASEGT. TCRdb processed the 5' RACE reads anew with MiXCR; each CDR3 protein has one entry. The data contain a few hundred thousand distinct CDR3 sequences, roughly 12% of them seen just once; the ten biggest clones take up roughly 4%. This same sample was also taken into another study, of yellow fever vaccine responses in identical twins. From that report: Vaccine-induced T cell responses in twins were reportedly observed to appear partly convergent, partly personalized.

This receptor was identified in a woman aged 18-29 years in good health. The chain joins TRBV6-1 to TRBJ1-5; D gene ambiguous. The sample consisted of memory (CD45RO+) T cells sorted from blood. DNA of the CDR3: TGTGCCAGCAGTGAAGGGGGAGGAATCAATCAGCCCCAGCATTTT. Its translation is CASSEGGGINQPQHF.